This TCR beta chain derives from a study of vaccination effects on CD4 cells after COVID-19 (dated by TCRdb to the early 2020s). Some background on the complete study: Two doses of either the BNT162b2 or the mRNA-1273 mRNA SARS-CoV-2 vaccine were administered to participants. In the study, cultures from other donors were sequenced using the Oncomine TCR Beta short-read assay on an Illumina iSeq 100. SARS-CoV-2 spike-specific CD4+ TCR repertoires were compared before and after mRNA vaccination in COVID-19 convalescent patients and in infection-naive vaccine recipients. The full study included over 8 COVID-19 convalescent patients and a few SARS-CoV-2-naive healthy vaccine recipients.

Preparation of the library involved the immunoSEQ multiplex PCR assay. DNA from the cultured, isolated CD4+ T cells was subjected to TCR beta CDR3 sequencing. From the authors' description of their analysis: The analysis removed non-productive TCR sequences, trimmed reads to the CDR3 region, and retained only CDR3s that were 7 or more amino acids long. Antigen-specific clonotypes were identified using the MANAFEST web app by comparison of expansion in peptide wells against reference cultures. To count as positive, a clone had to show expansion at FDR<0.05 compared with the reference and with all other wells, an odds ratio above 5, and a frequency above 0.1% in two replicate wells. Clonotypes significantly expanded in SARS-CoV-2 spike wells and in at least one common cold coronavirus spike condition were defined as cross-reactive. CDR3 similarity was assessed by Levenshtein distance using the stringdist R package, and unrooted trees were constructed with ape in R 3.6.1. TCRdb holds this immuneACCESS table with in-frame rearrangements only. Some clones are missing; in checked studies, unresolved V genes explain under half, and the rest has no known cause. V, J and clone size were drawn from that table, and D and trimming were deduced from the DNA. The sample table shows about 27,000 clones, and around 75% are seen once. The top ten clonotypes cover 22% of the sample.

To note about this clone: The target of this receptor is not known. No base-level quality is on record; no much larger clone is a single base apart.

To identify antigen-specific CD4+ T cell clonotypes by their expansion, the ViraFEST assay first stimulated PBMC with viral peptide pools and then applied TCR sequencing. After about 9 days of culture, CD4+ T cells were isolated with the EasySep CD4+ T cell isolation kit. The absence of prior SARS-CoV-2 infection in healthy vaccine recipients was confirmed by negative nucleocapsid antibodies before and after vaccination. Over 1.5 million PBMC per well were cultured with 9 to 10 ug/ml peptides in IMDM containing 5% human AB serum, about 9.6 IU/ml IL-2 and gentamicin. Half of the culture medium was replaced with fresh IL-2-containing medium on days 3 and 7. Unless otherwise noted, each peptide stimulation condition was cultured in triplicate wells. Using Ficoll-Paque Plus gradient centrifugation, PBMC were separated from whole blood and then either used fresh or cryopreserved at -140C. The overlapping peptide pools covered the spike proteins of SARS-CoV-2 as well as those of the common cold coronaviruses HCoV-NL63, HCoV-OC43 and HCoV-229E. The QIAamp micro DNA kit was used to extract genomic DNA from the cultured CD4+ T cells.

Here is what the overall study found, with its caveats: Marked clonal contraction was observed in both infection-induced and vaccine-induced clones at late post-vaccination timepoints, consistent with waning T cell responses. In healthy vaccine recipients, vaccine-induced clones were almost all SARS-CoV-2 mono-reactive, with only 1 of 255 cross-reactive with common cold coronaviruses. Limitations of the study were the small number of convalescent patients and the absence of early post-infection timepoints.

As encoded in the germline V gene, CDR1 is SNHLY while CDR2 is FYNNEI. The CDR3 sequence holds 21 residues, the cysteine and phenylalanine included. CDR3 DNA only is kept here, 63 bases in frame from base 1. V drops 7 bases and J drops 1 base, leaving 32 bases in between. In this chain, TRBV2 is recombined with TRBJ2-4; no confident D gene assignment can be made. The source of this sequence is a human donor who received a COVID-19 vaccine. Sequencing was performed on CD4+ T cells from PBMCs cultured with HCoV-NL63 spike peptides, taken before COVID-19 vaccination. Explained via the paper, the cell subset or site label denotes: HCoV-NL63 spike overlapping peptide pool stimulation. The CDR3 region: CASTTLQNVLRSDQAKNIQYF. DNA sequence: TGTGCCAGCACAACGCTACAAAACGTCCTAAGGTCGGATCAGGCCAAAAACATTCAGTACTTC.